This T cell receptor (beta chain) was profiled in a study of identifying expanded T cells in peripheral blood. Collection occurred without any documented infections or immune events in donors. Points from the study as a whole: Roughly 1.1 clones differed between technical replicates, versus about 15 and 19 over time. Two-week clone count variance significantly increased as total template count grew.

This clone has just one count. Its target is unknown. The germline V and J ends were trimmed by 5 bases and 3 bases, with 5 bases remaining between them. Germline values: CDR1 MDHEN, CDR2 SYDVKM. This CDR3 contains 11 residues. Produced via immunoSEQ multiplex PCR; TCRdb's table is partial and in-frame only. The sample holds about 100,000 clones, approximately 89% seen once. This TCR derives from a person aged 18 to 69 in good health. The sequenced sample was blood. V and J are TRBV28 and TRBJ2-7, with D unresolved. The CDR3 region is CASSPLYEQYF. DNA for the CDR3: TGTGCCAGCAGTCCCCTCTACGAGCAGTACTTC.